The 22 T cell receptor beta chains in this list originate from one sample, sequenced in a study of control samples from healthy donors and cancer patients. Sequenced by immunoSEQ multiplex PCR; TCRdb stores in-frame clones only, minus some. The table has around 140,000 clones, more than 90% seen once; the top ten hold 3.2%. The sample taken for sequencing was blood. The receptor set was obtained from a man aged 25-45 years in good health.

The chain joins TRBV11-1 to TRBJ2-3; D not certain. The germline CDR1 and CDR2 sequences are SGHAT and FQDESV (reference sequence). The V end lost 2 bases, the J end lost 6 bases, and 3 bases lay between the germline ends. The CDR3 has 11 residues. CDR3 protein: CASSLSDTQYF. For the CDR3, the DNA is TGTGCCAGCAGCTTATCGGATACGCAGTATTTT.

The chain combines TRBV5-1 with TRBJ1-2; D ambiguous. The CDR3 loop spans 14 amino acids. Deletions cut 2 bases from V and 0 bases from J, with 8 bases between. Germline-derived CDR1 and CDR2 are SGHRS and YFSETQ. In nucleotides, the CDR3 is TGCGCCAGCAGCTTTGATGGAACTAACTATGGCTACACCTTC. Residues: CASSFDGTNYGYTF.

V usage is TRBV5-4 and J usage is TRBJ2-7; D is perhaps TRBD2 (6 bases). This CDR3 has 16 amino acids. Germline CDR1 SGHNT, CDR2 YYREEE (reference sequence). The V and J ends lost 4 bases and 5 bases respectively, with 22 bases between them. Written as DNA, the CDR3 is TGTGCCAGCAGCCAGCTTGGGGGACTCAGTCTCCACGAGCAGTACTTC. Protein sequence: CASSQLGGLSLHEQYF.

The chain recombines TRBV7-8 with TRBJ1-2; 12 bases fit TRBD1. The germline V gene has CDR1 SGHVS and CDR2 FQNEAQ. The CDR3 is made up of 15 amino acids. Trimming cost V 3 bases and J 6 bases; bases outside gene matches: 5. CDR3 coding DNA: TGTGCCAGCAGCTTGGAGGGGACAGGGGGCAATGGCTACACCTTC. Its translation: CASSLEGTGGNGYTF.

This clone was seen only once. The CDR3 region has the DNA TGTGCCAGCAGTTATTCAGGGGACAATGAGCAGTTCTTC. This sequence encodes CASSYSGDNEQFF. The gene calls are TRBV27 and TRBJ2-1; a weak D match, TRBD1 (6 bases). The CDR3 consists of 13 residues. Trimming took 4 bases from V and 5 from J, leaving 9 bases between them. The germline V gene encodes CDR1 MNHEY and CDR2 SMNVEV (reference sequence).

The V call is TRBV5-1, the J call TRBJ1-4; 10 bases are shared with TRBD1. Germline assignment: CDR1 SGHRS and CDR2 YFSETQ. The CDR3 spans 16 residues. J gave up 8 bases and V 3 bases, and 10 bases lay outside the gene matches. The CDR3 reads CASSWDRGLTGEKLFF. DNA of the CDR3: TGCGCCAGCAGCTGGGACAGGGGACTAACCGGAGAAAAACTGTTTTTT.

This clone appeared a few times. The genes are TRBV28 and TRBJ2-7; the match to TRBD1 covers 7 bases. The V and J ends lost 2 bases and 0 bases, in that order; junction bases with no gene match: 13. Germline CDR1 MDHEN, CDR2 SYDVKM. This CDR3 region has 18 residues. This CDR3 is CASSLNFVLAGGSYEQYF. The CDR3 DNA reads as TGTGCCAGCAGTTTAAATTTCGTGCTGGCAGGGGGCTCCTACGAGCAGTACTTC. The whole variable domain, remainder taken from reference TRBV28 and TRBJ2-7, is DVKVTQSSRYLVKRTGEKVFLECVQDMDHENMFWYRQDPGLGLRLIYFSYDVKMKEKGDIPEGYSVSREKKERFSLILESASTNQTSMYLCASSLNFVLAGGSYEQYFGPGTRLTVT.

This chain joins TRBV2 and TRBJ2-6; the D call may be TRBD1 or TRBD2 (5 bases each). V shed 6 bases and J shed 5 bases, with 14 bases lying between them. In germline, CDR1 is SNHLY, CDR2 FYNNEI. CDR3 length: 15 residues. CDR3 loop: CASSEGPLWANVLTF. For the CDR3, the DNA is TGTGCCAGCAGCGAGGGGCCCCTCTGGGCCAACGTCCTGACTTTC.

The CDR3 sequence: CASSLLGAMNTEAFF. The CDR3 nucleotides are TGTGCCAGTAGCCTTCTTGGGGCGATGAACACTGAAGCTTTCTTT. The V call is TRBV19, the J call TRBJ1-1; possible D gene TRBD1, 5 bases. Deletions cut 6 bases from V and 0 bases from J, with 14 bases between. From germline, CDR1 is LNHDA and CDR2 SQIVND (reference sequence). The CDR3 spans 15 residues.

The chain employs TRBV14 and TRBJ1-2; 9 nucleotides match TRBD1. CDR1 and CDR2 (germline): SGHDN, FVKESK. V lost 4 bases and J lost 5; bases outside the gene matches: 8. This CDR3 comprises 15 residues. The chain's CDR3 is CASSPQDRGGYGYTF. In DNA form, the CDR3 reads TGTGCCAGCAGCCCCCAGGACAGGGGAGGGTATGGCTACACCTTC.

This chain connects TRBV6-6 to TRBJ2-7, with 9 bases fitting TRBD2. The CDR3 extends over 13 amino acids. The V segment lost 4 bases and the J segment 2 bases; nucleotides outside the gene matches: 0. The germline gives CDR1 MNHNY, CDR2 SVGAGI (reference sequence). The CDR3 reads CASSLAGAYEQYF. CDR3 DNA sequence: TGTGCCAGCAGTTTAGCGGGGGCCTACGAGCAGTACTTC.

This clone was recorded a few times. The rearrangement joins TRBV9 to TRBJ1-1, with TRBD1 matching over 8 bases. Germline lookup yields CDR1 SGDLS and CDR2 YYNGEE. This CDR3 has 14 amino acids. The junction had 6 bases not matched to a gene; V was cut back by 4 bases and J by 4 bases. The CDR3 sequence is CASSIGQGATEAFF. In nucleotides, the CDR3 is TGTGCCAGCAGCATAGGACAGGGAGCCACTGAAGCTTTCTTT.

The chain links TRBV18 to TRBJ1-1; TRBD1 is a possible D gene (6 bases). The CDR3 has 14 amino acids. Trimming took 2 bases from V and 2 from J, leaving 9 bases between them. Germline V gives CDR1 KGHSH, CDR2 LQKENI. The CDR3 protein is CASSPETGNTEAFF. DNA for the CDR3: TGTGCCAGCTCACCAGAGACAGGAAACACTGAAGCTTTCTTT.

This chain's CDR3 is CASSHANTGELFF. In DNA, the CDR3 is TGCGCCAGCAGCCACGCGAACACCGGGGAGCTGTTTTTT. This chain joins TRBV5-1 and TRBJ2-2; unclear D gene. Trimming took off 4 bases at V and 0 bases at J, with 4 bases between the two ends. Germline V CDR1 and CDR2: SGHRS, YFSETQ. CDR3 length: 13 residues.

The chain joins TRBV28 to TRBJ2-7, with D hard to call. Germline-derived CDR1 and CDR2 are MDHEN and SYDVKM. The CDR3 is 14 amino acids. V was pared by 7 bases and J by 1 base, with 14 bases between. CDR3 in amino acids: CASKPAGGSYEQYF. CDR3 DNA sequence: TGTGCCAGCAAGCCTGCTGGTGGGTCCTACGAGCAGTACTTC.

Regarding this clone: Relative to the germline gene, one junction end is altered; a read error may explain this. The rearrangement uses TRBV27 and TRBJ1-5, with a possible D match to TRBD1 (6 bases). The CDR3 covers 14 residues. Germline V lookup: CDR1 MNHEY, CDR2 SMNVEV (reference sequence). In DNA form, the CDR3 reads TGTGCCAGCAGTCTATCAGGGGCAGGGCAGCCCCAGCATTTT. This gives the protein CASSLSGAGQPQHF.

The rearrangement links TRBV24-1 to TRBJ2-3; D remains ambiguous. Trimming left V 4 bases short and J 4 bases short, with 8 bases between. Germline-derived CDR1 and CDR2 are KGHDR and SFDVKD. This CDR3 is 13 amino acids long. The CDR3 nucleotides read TGTGCCACCAGTGACCCAGCTTCAGATACGCAGTATTTT. This gives the protein CATSDPASDTQYF.

In this sample, this clone turned up once. This chain joins TRBV2 and TRBJ1-2; D is ambiguous. The CDR3 length is 12 residues. The V end lost 8 bases, the J end lost 5 bases, and 12 bases lay between the germline ends. Germline CDR1 SNHLY, CDR2 FYNNEI. CDR3 DNA sequence: TGTGCCAGCTCGACCGGGGAGTATGGCTACACCTTC. Its translation is CASSTGEYGYTF.

This clone has only a few counts. This chain uses TRBV5-6 with TRBJ2-3, with TRBD2 matching 11 bases. J lost 2 bases, V lost 1 base, and 3 bases had no gene match. The CDR3 consists of 16 residues. Germline V gives CDR1 SGHDT, CDR2 YYEEEE. The CDR3 coding sequence is TGTGCCAGCAGCTTGTTAGCGGGGGGGGACACAGATACGCAGTATTTT. This encodes CASSLLAGGDTDTQYF. The variable domain in full, completed from reference TRBV5-6 and TRBJ2-3, reads DAGVTQSPTHLIKTRGQQVTLRCSPKSGHDTVSWYQQALGQGPQFIFQYYEEEERQRGNFPDRFSGHQFPNYSSELNVNALLLGDSALYLCASSLLAGGDTDTQYFGPGTRLTVL.

The chain is built from TRBV9 and TRBJ2-3; 9 nucleotides line up with TRBD2. Unmatched junction bases numbered 8, after V lost 4 bases and J lost 5 bases. The germline V gene has CDR1 SGDLS and CDR2 YYNGEE. The CDR3 length is 15 residues. The CDR3 sequence is CASSNAGGPGDTQYF. In DNA form, the CDR3 reads TGTGCCAGCAGCAACGCGGGGGGGCCGGGAGATACGCAGTATTTT.

This chain connects TRBV4-1 to TRBJ2-7, with D uncertain. V lost 1 base to trimming and J lost 2 bases, with 12 bases between them. The CDR3 sequence is 15 residues long. In germline, CDR1 is MGHRA, CDR2 YSYEKL. The CDR3 sequence: CASSQVLGEAYEQYF. The CDR3 DNA reads TGCGCCAGCAGCCAAGTACTTGGGGAAGCCTACGAGCAGTACTTC.

In its sample, this clone was seen once. The chain combines TRBV6-6 with TRBJ1-1; the D is unclear. The CDR3 has 15 amino acids. The germline gives CDR1 MNHNY, CDR2 SVGAGI (reference sequence). V gave up 5 bases and J gave up 1 base, with 14 bases separating them. In DNA, the CDR3 is TGTGCCAGCAGTAAACCTAGGACGGGGAACACTGAAGCTTTCTTT. Translated: CASSKPRTGNTEAFF.